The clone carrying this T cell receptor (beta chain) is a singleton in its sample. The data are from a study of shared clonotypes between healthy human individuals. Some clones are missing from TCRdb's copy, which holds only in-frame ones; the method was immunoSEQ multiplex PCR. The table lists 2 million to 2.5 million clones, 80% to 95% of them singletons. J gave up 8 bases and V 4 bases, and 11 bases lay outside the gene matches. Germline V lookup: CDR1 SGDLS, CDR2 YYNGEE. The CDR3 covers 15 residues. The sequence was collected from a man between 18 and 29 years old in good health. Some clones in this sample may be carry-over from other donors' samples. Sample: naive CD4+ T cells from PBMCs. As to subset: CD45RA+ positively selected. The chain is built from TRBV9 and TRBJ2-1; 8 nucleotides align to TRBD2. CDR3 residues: CASSSGLDFVYEQFF. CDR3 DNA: TGTGCCAGCAGCTCGGGACTAGATTTTGTCTATGAGCAGTTCTTC.